The 26 T cell receptor beta chains given below trace back to one sample, sequenced in a study of blood T cell repertoires in COVID-19 (dated by TCRdb to the early 2020s). Receptor amplification or capture employed the immunoSEQ multiplex PCR assay. This is the immuneACCESS table as TCRdb keeps it, with only in-frame sequences that have V and J called. A part of the clones is gone; compared with another copy, unresolved V genes explain less than half, and the rest is unexplained. Present in this sample are 250,000 to 300,000 clones, 86% of which were seen just once. Around 13% of the sample rests with the top ten. Sequencing used peripheral blood. Receptors were obtained from a woman between 65 and 79 years old with COVID-19, enrolled during active disease.

This chain connects TRBV27 to TRBJ1-1; 7 bases are shared with TRBD1. The CDR3 is 16 amino acids. V gave up 8 bases and J gave up 10 bases; unmatched junction bases: 22. Germline V gene lookup returns CDR1 MNHEY and CDR2 SMNVEV (reference sequence). The CDR3 sequence is CASLTPTGDNTEVAFF. CDR3 bases: TGTGCCAGCCTAACACCAACAGGGGATAACACTGAAGTAGCTTTCTTT.

This clone was counted only a few times. The chain is built from TRBV7-9 and TRBJ2-7; 8 positions agree with TRBD1. V was clipped by 0 bases and J by 2 bases; unmatched bases: 3. Germline CDR1 is SEHNR and CDR2 is FQNEAQ (reference sequence). This CDR3 comprises 15 residues. The CDR3: CASSLAGQVTYEQYF. The CDR3 nucleotides are TGTGCCAGCAGCTTAGCGGGACAGGTCACCTACGAGCAGTACTTC.

In this sample, this clone turned up once. Other DNA sequences from this sample encode an identical CDR3 as well. The V call is TRBV7-9, the J call TRBJ1-1, with unresolved D. The germline V gene encodes CDR1 SEHNR and CDR2 FQNEAQ (reference sequence). CDR3 length: 12 residues. Trimming shortened V by 5 bases and J by 0 bases, and 4 bases separated the two germline ends. For the CDR3, the DNA is TGTGCCAGCAGCGTCATGAACACTGAAGCTTTCTTT. This codes for CASSVMNTEAFF.

The chain carries TRBV7-2 and TRBJ2-5; 11 bases align to TRBD2. The CDR3 has 15 residues. V was pared by 5 bases and J by 5 bases, with 7 bases of the junction left unmatched. Germline V CDR1 and CDR2: SGHTA, FQGNSA. CDR3 sequence: CASSNSGGAWETQYF. In nucleotides, the CDR3 is TGTGCCAGCAGCAATAGCGGGGGGGCGTGGGAGACCCAGTACTTC. The full variable domain, its missing parts supplied by reference TRBV7-2 and TRBJ2-5, is GAGVSQSPSNKVTEKGKDVELRCDPISGHTALYWYRQSLGQGLEFLIYFQGNSAPDKSGLPSDRFSAERTGGSVSTLTIQRTQQEDSAVYLCASSNSGGAWETQYFGPGTRLLVL.

This clone appeared once. The chain uses TRBV5-6 and TRBJ1-6, with unresolved D. CDR3 length: 13 residues. V dropped 4 bases and J dropped 8 bases, with 10 bases sitting between them. Per the germline V gene, CDR1 is SGHDT and CDR2 is YYEEEE. The CDR3 loop reads CASSKGGDSPLHF. For the CDR3, the DNA is TGTGCCAGCAGCAAGGGAGGAGATTCACCCCTCCACTTT. The full variable domain, in which reference TRBV5-6 and TRBJ1-6 provide the parts outside the CDR3, is DAGVTQSPTHLIKTRGQQVTLRCSPKSGHDTVSWYQQALGQGPQFIFQYYEEEERQRGNFPDRFSGHQFPNYSSELNVNALLLGDSALYLCASSKGGDSPLHFGNGTRLTVT.

V usage is TRBV5-1 and J usage is TRBJ2-1, with 13 bases identical to TRBD2. With V trimmed by 4 bases and J by 5 bases, 3 bases remained unmatched. The V gene's germline CDR1 is SGHRS and CDR2 YFSETQ. The CDR3 totals 15 residues. The CDR3 DNA reads TGCGCCAGCAGCAGGGGACTAGCGGGGAACAATGAGCAGTTCTTC. Translated, it gives CASSRGLAGNNEQFF.

The V call is TRBV11-2, the J call TRBJ1-2; 8 nucleotides line up with TRBD1. Losses at the gene ends were 0 bases for V and 5 bases for J; bases not matched to a gene: 2. The CDR3 covers 14 residues. Germline CDR1 SGHAT, CDR2 FQNNGV. The CDR3 reads CASSLDRTGYGYTF. CDR3 coding DNA: TGTGCCAGCAGCTTAGACCGGACAGGGTATGGCTACACCTTC.

This clone was counted a single time. The J gene is TRBJ2-5, the V gene TRBV28; 7 positions match TRBD2. The CDR3 has 16 residues. V trimming: 2 bases; J trimming: 5 bases; junction bases outside the gene matches: 11. CDR1 and CDR2 from the germline V gene are MDHEN and SYDVKM. The CDR3 here is CASSLGAGVRGETQYF. CDR3 nucleotide sequence: TGTGCCAGCAGTTTAGGGGCGGGGGTCCGGGGTGAGACCCAGTACTTC.

The chain joins TRBV4-3 to TRBJ2-5; 10 nucleotides match TRBD2. The CDR3 spans 14 residues. Germline loops: CDR1 LGHNA, CDR2 YSLEER. V lost 4 bases to trimming and J lost 6 bases; unmatched junction nucleotides: 5. The CDR3 coding sequence is TGCGCCAGCAGCCCAGGGACTAGCGAAAAGACCCAGTACTTC. Translation gives CASSPGTSEKTQYF.

The V gene is TRBV24-1, the J gene TRBJ2-3, with D perhaps matching TRBD1 (6 bases). Trimming left V 3 bases short and J 1 base short, with 13 bases between. The CDR3 extends over 16 amino acids. Germline loops: CDR1 KGHDR, CDR2 SFDVKD. The chain's CDR3 is CATSDKQGGGTDTQYF. CDR3 bases: TGTGCCACCAGTGATAAACAGGGTGGGGGCACAGATACGCAGTATTTT.

This rearrangement joins TRBV4-2 to TRBJ2-1; 8 bases are shared with TRBD2. The CDR3 contains 18 residues. Unmatched junction bases numbered 16, after V lost 0 bases and J lost 9 bases. Germline V CDR1 and CDR2: LGHNA, YNFKEQ. The CDR3 sequence is CASSQDAAGGGGRLEQFF. The CDR3 coding sequence is TGTGCCAGCAGCCAAGATGCTGCGGGGGGCGGGGGGCGTCTTGAGCAGTTCTTC.

This sequence joins TRBV7-2 and TRBJ1-1; D is uncertain. V lost 4 bases and J 0 bases, leaving 9 bases between the germline ends. Per germline, CDR1 SGHTA and CDR2 FQGNSA. The CDR3 spans 14 residues. In nucleotides, the CDR3 is TGTGCCAGCAGCTCAAATACAGTGAACACTGAAGCTTTCTTT. It translates to CASSSNTVNTEAFF.

V usage is TRBV24-1 and J usage is TRBJ2-3, with TRBD1 as a possible D gene (8 bases). The germline gives CDR1 KGHDR, CDR2 SFDVKD. V was clipped by 0 bases and J by 2 bases, with 20 bases between them. CDR3 length: 19 amino acids. This CDR3 reads CATSDLAGGGEGPTDTQYF. DNA for the CDR3: TGTGCCACCAGTGATTTGGCAGGGGGCGGGGAGGGGCCCACAGATACGCAGTATTTT.

V gene TRBV5-1 combines with J gene TRBJ1-2, with D maybe TRBD1 (5 bases). CDR1 and CDR2 (germline): SGHRS, YFSETQ. This CDR3 contains 14 residues. The V end was cut by 0 bases, the J end by 4 bases, with 10 bases between. CDR3 amino acids: CASSLASQGYGYTF. The CDR3 DNA sequence: TGCGCCAGCAGCTTGGCTTCCCAGGGCTATGGCTACACCTTC.

The chain uses TRBV5-1 and TRBJ2-7; 8 bases are shared with TRBD1. This CDR3 is built from 14 residues. Germline V lookup: CDR1 SGHRS, CDR2 YFSETQ. Trimming at V came to 2 bases and at J to 7 bases, leaving 8 bases not matched to a gene. CDR3 sequence (DNA): TGCGCCAGCAGCTTCCAGGGGGCGCTGGGAGAGCAGTACTTC. Protein: CASSFQGALGEQYF.

This clone appeared a few times. J is TRBJ2-2 and V is TRBV5-1, with D maybe TRBD1 (6 bases). Germline V CDR1 and CDR2: SGHRS, YFSETQ. The CDR3 has 16 amino acids. V lost 4 bases, J lost 1 base, and 14 bases lay in between. The CDR3 bases are TGCGCCAGCAGCCTAGCCGGGACACTGAACACCGGGGAGCTGTTTTTT. Translation gives CASSLAGTLNTGELFF.

This chain joins TRBV10-1 and TRBJ2-2, with 9 bases identical to TRBD2. Per germline, CDR1 WNHNN and CDR2 SYGVQD (reference sequence). The CDR3 consists of 14 residues. After removal of 8 bases from V and 8 bases from J, the junction contained 9 bases not matched to a gene. The CDR3 DNA follows: TGCGCCAGCCGAGCTAGCGGGGATCGGGGGGAGCTGTTTTTT. It encodes CASRASGDRGELFF.

This chain links TRBV5-1 with TRBJ1-4, with 9 bases aligning to TRBD1. CDR1 SGHRS and CDR2 YFSETQ come from the germline V gene. V shed 0 bases and J 6 bases; nucleotides not matched to a gene: 3. The CDR3 extends over 15 amino acids. This CDR3 reads CASSLVGQGYEKLFF. In nucleotides, the CDR3 is TGCGCCAGCAGCTTGGTTGGACAGGGGTATGAAAAACTGTTTTTT.

This clone was counted once. The rearrangement joins TRBV30 to TRBJ1-4; tentative D call: TRBD1 (6 bases). CDR3 length equals 16 residues. CDR1 and CDR2 from the germline V gene are GTSNPN and SVGIG (reference sequence). V was cut by 2 bases and J by 5 bases, with 18 bases left in between. The DNA of the CDR3 is TGTGCCTGGAGTACTACAGGGCCTAGACCGAATGAAAAACTGTTTTTT. Translation gives CAWSTTGPRPNEKLFF.

CDR3 region: CASSQFRGDALNYGYTF. For the CDR3, the DNA is TGTGCCAGCAGCCAATTCAGGGGGGACGCCCTGAACTATGGCTACACCTTC. The chain couples TRBV13 to TRBJ1-2; TRBD1 matches at 7 bases. This CDR3 is built from 17 residues. Unmatched junction bases numbered 14, after V lost 5 bases and J lost 2 bases. Germline loops: CDR1 PRHDT, CDR2 FYEKMQ (reference sequence).

The genes are TRBV7-2 and TRBJ2-7, with D perhaps TRBD2 (5 bases). V was shortened by 1 base and J by 5 bases, with 9 bases between the two germline ends. This CDR3 spans 13 amino acids. Germline CDR1 SGHTA, CDR2 FQGNSA. CDR3 protein: CASSLVTIHEQYF. For the CDR3, the DNA is TGTGCCAGCAGCTTAGTGACTATACACGAGCAGTACTTC.

The chain combines TRBV28 with TRBJ1-6, with D unclear. V lost 8 bases and J lost 10, with 15 bases in between. The CDR3 runs to 13 residues. CDR1 is MDHEN, CDR2 SYDVKM, per germline. CDR3 sequence (DNA): TGTGCCAGCGGATCAACCACGGGGTCACCCCTCCACTTT. It codes for CASGSTTGSPLHF.

The chain joins TRBV7-9 to TRBJ2-7, with 7 bases aligning to TRBD2. J lost 3 bases, V lost 3 bases, and 11 bases had no gene match. From germline, CDR1 is SEHNR and CDR2 FQNEAQ (reference sequence). The CDR3 covers 16 residues. The CDR3 loop is CASSLNRDYPIYEQYF. The CDR3 DNA sequence: TGTGCCAGCAGCTTGAACCGGGACTACCCCATCTACGAGCAGTACTTC.

The chain joins TRBV2 to TRBJ1-1, with D perhaps matching TRBD1 (6 bases). This CDR3 contains 13 residues. Germline V gives CDR1 SNHLY, CDR2 FYNNEI. Trimming removed 8 bases from V and 1 base from J, with 11 bases in between. The CDR3 is CASYRVPNTEAFF. The CDR3 DNA is TGTGCCAGCTACAGGGTCCCGAACACTGAAGCTTTCTTT.

The sample holds a few counts of this clone. For the CDR3, the DNA is TGCGCCAGCAGCCAGGACAGGGCAACAGATACGCAGTATTTT. Its translation is CASSQDRATDTQYF. This chain uses TRBV5-1 with TRBJ2-3; 8 bases line up with TRBD1. The V gene's germline CDR1 is SGHRS and CDR2 YFSETQ. V shed 4 bases and J 3 bases; nucleotides not matched to a gene: 4. This CDR3 spans 14 amino acids.

The V gene is TRBV18, the J gene TRBJ1-3; D may be TRBD1 (5 bases). The V end lost 3 bases, the J end lost 1 base, and 10 bases lay between the germline ends. Germline loops: CDR1 KGHSH, CDR2 LQKENI. The CDR3 loop spans 15 amino acids. CDR3 nucleotide sequence: TGTGCCAGCTCACCGTTACAGGAGTCTGGAAACACCATATATTTT. It translates to CASSPLQESGNTIYF.